The TCR beta chain under discussion was sequenced for a study of Ad26.COV2.S vaccination and SARS-CoV-2 variants. Study results and caveats: Those who received vaccine or placebo ended up with similar non-spike TCR breadth. In TCR breadth and depth analyses, total T cell responses may have been underestimated.

Assay used: immunoSEQ multiplex PCR; TCRdb lists only in-frame clones, some missing. The sample lists hundreds of thousands of clones, 92% occurring once. Comments on this clone: The target antigen is unknown.

The TCR comes from a human donor who had recovered from COVID-19. This specimen consisted of peripheral blood, obtained after recovery from COVID-19.

CDR3 amino acids: CASSLRMRGLAHPGELFF. The CDR3 DNA follows: TGTGCCAGCAGCTTGAGAATGAGGGGGCTAGCGCATCCCGGGGAGCTGTTTTTT. The rearrangement uses TRBV5-6 and TRBJ2-2; a possible D gene is TRBD1 (7 bases). V was shortened by 1 base and J by 6 bases, with 22 bases between the two germline ends. Germline V gene lookup returns CDR1 SGHDT and CDR2 YYEEEE. CDR3 size: 18 residues.